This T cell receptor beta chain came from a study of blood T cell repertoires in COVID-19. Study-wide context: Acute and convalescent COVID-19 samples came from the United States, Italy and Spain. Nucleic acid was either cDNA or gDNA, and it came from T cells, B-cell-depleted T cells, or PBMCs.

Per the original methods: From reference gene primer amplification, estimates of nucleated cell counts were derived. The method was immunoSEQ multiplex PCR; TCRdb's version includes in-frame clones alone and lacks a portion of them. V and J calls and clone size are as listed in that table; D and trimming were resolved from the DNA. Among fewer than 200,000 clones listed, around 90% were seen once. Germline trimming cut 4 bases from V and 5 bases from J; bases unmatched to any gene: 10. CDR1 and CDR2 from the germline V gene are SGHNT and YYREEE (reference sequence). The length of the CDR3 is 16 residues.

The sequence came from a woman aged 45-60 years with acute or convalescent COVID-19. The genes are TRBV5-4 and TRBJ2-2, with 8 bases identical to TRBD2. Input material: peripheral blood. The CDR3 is CASSTLLAGGTGELFF. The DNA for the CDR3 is TGTGCCAGCAGCACACTGCTAGCGGGTGGGACCGGGGAGCTGTTTTTT.